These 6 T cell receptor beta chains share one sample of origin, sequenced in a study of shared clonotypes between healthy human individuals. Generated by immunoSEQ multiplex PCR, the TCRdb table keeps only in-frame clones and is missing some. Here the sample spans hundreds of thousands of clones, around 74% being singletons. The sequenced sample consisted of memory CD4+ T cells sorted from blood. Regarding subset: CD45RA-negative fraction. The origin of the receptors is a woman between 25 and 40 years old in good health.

CDR3: CASSLEIVGKTQYF. CDR3 nucleotides: TGTGCCAGCAGCTTAGAGATTGTCGGAAAGACCCAGTACTTC. This chain joins TRBV7-2 and TRBJ2-5; D gene uncertain. Trimming took off 1 base at V and 6 bases at J, with 12 bases between the two ends. CDR3 length equals 14 residues. From germline, CDR1 is SGHTA and CDR2 FQGNSA. Full variable domain (missing parts from reference TRBV7-2 and TRBJ2-5): GAGVSQSPSNKVTEKGKDVELRCDPISGHTALYWYRQSLGQGLEFLIYFQGNSAPDKSGLPSDRFSAERTGGSVSTLTIQRTQQEDSAVYLCASSLEIVGKTQYFGPGTRLLVL.

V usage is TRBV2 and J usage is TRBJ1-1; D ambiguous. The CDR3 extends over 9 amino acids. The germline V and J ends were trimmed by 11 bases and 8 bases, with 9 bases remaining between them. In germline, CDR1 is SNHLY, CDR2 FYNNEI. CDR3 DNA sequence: TGTGCCGGCAACCTGGAAGCTTTCTTT. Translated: CAGNLEAFF.

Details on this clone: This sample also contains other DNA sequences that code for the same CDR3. Here the CDR3 DNA reads TGCGCCAGCAGCCCTGGGACAGAAGGTGAAAAACTGTTTTTT. Its protein product is CASSPGTEGEKLFF. This chain connects TRBV5-1 to TRBJ1-4, with TRBD1 identical over 7 bases. This CDR3 comprises 14 residues. J lost 7 bases, V lost 4 bases, and 7 bases had no gene match. From germline, CDR1 is SGHRS and CDR2 YFSETQ.

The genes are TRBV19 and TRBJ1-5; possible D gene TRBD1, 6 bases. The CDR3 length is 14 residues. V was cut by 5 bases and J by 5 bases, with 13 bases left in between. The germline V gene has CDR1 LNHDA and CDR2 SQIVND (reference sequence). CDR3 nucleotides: TGTGCCAGTAGTGTACAGGGTAACGATCAGCCCCAGCATTTT. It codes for CASSVQGNDQPQHF. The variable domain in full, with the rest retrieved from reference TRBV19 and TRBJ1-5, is DGGITQSPKYLFRKEGQNVTLSCEQNLNHDAMYWYRQDPGQGLRLIYYSQIVNDFQKGDIAEGYSVSREKKESFPLTVTSAQKNPTAFYLCASSVQGNDQPQHFGDGTRLSIL.

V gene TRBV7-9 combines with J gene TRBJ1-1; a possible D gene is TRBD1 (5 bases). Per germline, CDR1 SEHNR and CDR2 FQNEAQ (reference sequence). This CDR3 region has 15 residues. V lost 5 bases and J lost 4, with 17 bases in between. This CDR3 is CASSREGGAGTEAFF. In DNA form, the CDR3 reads TGTGCCAGCAGCCGCGAAGGCGGGGCCGGCACTGAAGCTTTCTTT. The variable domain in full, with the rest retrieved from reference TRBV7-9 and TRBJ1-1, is DTGVSQNPRHKITKRGQNVTFRCDPISEHNRLYWYRQTLGQGPEFLTYFQNEAQLEKSRLLSDRFSAERPKGSFSTLEIQRTEQGDSAMYLCASSREGGAGTEAFFGQGTRLTVV.

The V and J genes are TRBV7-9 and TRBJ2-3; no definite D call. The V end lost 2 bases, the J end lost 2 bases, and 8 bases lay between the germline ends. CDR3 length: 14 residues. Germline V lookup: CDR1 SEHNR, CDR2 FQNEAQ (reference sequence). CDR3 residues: CASSLSSVTDTQYF. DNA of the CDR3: TGTGCCAGCAGCTTATCCTCGGTCACAGATACGCAGTATTTT.